Included here is one TCR beta chain sequence, with context. The sample comes from a study of OX40 agonist ivuxolimab in advanced cancers. Overall study: Ivuxolimab is an agonistic anti-OX40 (CD134) antibody, and patients were treated with it. Patients in the trial were receiving intravenous ivuxolimab every 2 weeks, at doses of 0.01 to 10 mg/kg.

The CDR3 totals 14 residues. Losses at the gene ends were 5 bases for V and 0 bases for J; bases not matched to a gene: 1. Germline assignment: CDR1 MNHNS and CDR2 SASEGT. Sequenced by immunoSEQ multiplex PCR; TCRdb stores in-frame clones only, minus some. The sample carries 65,000 to 100,000 clones, around 90% recorded once. No patient had autoimmune disease or received systemic immunosuppression. This receptor was obtained from an adult with an advanced solid tumor such as melanoma, head and neck, liver or kidney cancer. The rearrangement links TRBV6-1 to TRBJ1-3, with TRBD1 matching 7 bases. Sample: CD4+ or CD8+ T cells sorted from blood, taken in a trial of the OX40 agonist ivuxolimab. The CDR3 is CASSRDSSGNTIYF. The CDR3 DNA follows: TGTGCCAGCAGTCGGGACAGCTCTGGAAACACCATATATTTT.